This is a list of T cell receptor beta chains from one sample in a study of PD-L1 blockade in urothelial cancer. Profiled with immunoSEQ multiplex PCR; TCRdb holds only in-frame clones, not every one. The sample contains 25,000 to 30,000 clones, over 60% of which appear only once. Sequenced here: PBMCs, sampled around atezolizumab (anti-PD-L1) treatment. These receptors came from a man aged 65 to 79 with urothelial cancer. Both conserved end residues are part of each CDR3. A D gene is named only where the DNA matches it firmly. Rows give clone size only sometimes, using once, few, many, or a class for an expanded clone.

TGTGCCAGCAGCCATATTCCGGGGTCCCTACTCAACACTGAAGCTTTCTTT | CASSHIPGSLLNTEAFF | - | TRBJ1-1 | - | TRBV5-6
TGTGCCAGCTCACCTGGACAGGCCTCCTACGAGCAGTACTTC | CASSPGQASYEQYF | TRBD1 | TRBJ2-7 | - | TRBV18
TGTGCCAGCAGCGCCACGGGACAGGGGGGCCAGCCCCAGCATTTT | CASSATGQGGQPQHF | TRBD1 | TRBJ1-5 | - | TRBV25-1
TGTGCCAGCAGCTTATCGGTGGGATTTGGGGGCGGTGAGCAGTTCTTC | CASSLSVGFGGGEQFF | - | TRBJ2-1 | - | TRBV7-2
TGTGCCAGCACCGGCAGGGCCACTCTCTACGAGCAGTACTTC | CASTGRATLYEQYF | - | TRBJ2-7 | - | TRBV28
TGTGCCAGCAGCGAGGAGAGCGCACGCTATGGCTACACCTTC | CASSEESARYGYTF | - | TRBJ1-2 | - | TRBV9
TGTGCCAGCAGCGTATACAAGAGCACAGATACGCAGTATTTT | CASSVYKSTDTQYF | - | TRBJ2-3 | - | TRBV9
TGCGCCAGCAGCTTGGGACAGGGGTTTGGCTACACCTTC | CASSLGQGFGYTF | TRBD1 | TRBJ1-2 | - | TRBV5-1
TGCGCCAGCAGCCGTTACGGACAACAAACAGATACGCAGTATTTT | CASSRYGQQTDTQYF | - | TRBJ2-3 | few | TRBV4-1
TGTGCCAGTAGTTTGCCCGGTAGCAATCAGCCCCAGCATTTT | CASSLPGSNQPQHF | - | TRBJ1-5 | - | TRBV19
TGTGCCAGCAGCGTGAGTGGGAGGAACACTGAAGCTTTCTTT | CASSVSGRNTEAFF | - | TRBJ1-1 | - | TRBV9
TGTGCCAGCAGCTTACTCTGGCAAAACACCGGGGAGCTGTTTTTT | CASSLLWQNTGELFF | - | TRBJ2-2 | - | TRBV7-9
TGCGCCAGCAGCTTGGAGAGGCAAGAGACCCAGTACTTC | CASSLERQETQYF | - | TRBJ2-5 | - | TRBV5-1
TGTGCCAGCAGTTTATCGAGCAAGCGGTACAATGAGCAGTTCTTC | CASSLSSKRYNEQFF | - | TRBJ2-1 | - | TRBV27
TGTGCCAGCAGCGGGGGGGCCGGGGAGACCCAGTACTTC | CASSGGAGETQYF | - | TRBJ2-5 | - | TRBV7-3
TGTGCCAGCCGACGCGGGTCAGCCGCTAACTATGGCTACACCTTC | CASRRGSAANYGYTF | - | TRBJ1-2 | once | TRBV9
TGTGCCAGCAGCGCGACTCCTTCGGCGACTGAAGCTTTCTTT | CASSATPSATEAFF | - | TRBJ1-1 | - | TRBV7-6
TGTGCCAGCAGCCAAGATTTAGGGCTAGCGGGGAGCCATCACTTCTCCTACGAGCAGTACTTC | CASSQDLGLAGSHHFSYEQYF | TRBD2 | TRBJ2-7 | - | TRBV4-2
TGTGCCAGCAGTGAATATGAGTTCCAGTACTTC | CASSEYEFQYF | - | TRBJ2-7 | few | TRBV2
TGTGCCAGCAGCTTAGCTCAGGGGGGAAAGACCCAGTACTTC | CASSLAQGGKTQYF | - | TRBJ2-5 | - | TRBV7-6
TGTGCCAGCAGTTCTGGACAGCCTTACGGATCTGAAGCTTTCTTT | CASSSGQPYGSEAFF | - | TRBJ1-1 | - | TRBV6-5
TGTGCCAGCAGAGGGCGGACAGGGGCGCCTCTCTACGAGCAGTACTTC | CASRGRTGAPLYEQYF | TRBD1 | TRBJ2-7 | - | TRBV28
TGTGCCAGCACCCTAGGGGGCGCGGGTGGCTACACCTTC | CASTLGGAGGYTF | TRBD1 | TRBJ1-2 | - | TRBV6-5
TGTGCCAGCAGTGACTACAGAGAGCAGTTCTTC | CASSDYREQFF | - | TRBJ2-1 | - | TRBV2
TGTGCCAGCAGCTTAGGACAGGGGAACACCGGGGAGCTGTTTTTT | CASSLGQGNTGELFF | TRBD1 | TRBJ2-2 | - | TRBV11-3
TGTGCCAGCAGTTCCGGGCAGGGGGGCGGCACTGAAGCTTTCTTT | CASSSGQGGGTEAFF | TRBD1 | TRBJ1-1 | few | TRBV6-5
TGTGCCAGCAGCTTAGAAAGGGGTCAGCCCCAGCATTTT | CASSLERGQPQHF | - | TRBJ1-5 | - | TRBV5-5
TGCGCCAGCAGCCTTCGTTCGGGGGGGATCACTGAAGCTTTCTTT | CASSLRSGGITEAFF | - | TRBJ1-1 | - | TRBV4-3
TGTGCCAGCAGTACCGGGACACCGAGCACAGATACGCAGTATTTT | CASSTGTPSTDTQYF | - | TRBJ2-3 | - | TRBV6-1
TGTGCCAGCAGCTTAGACCAGGGCCTAAGTGGCTACACCTTC | CASSLDQGLSGYTF | - | TRBJ1-2 | - | TRBV7-9
TGTGCCAGCAGTGCACAGGCGACCGAGCAGTACTTC | CASSAQATEQYF | - | TRBJ2-7 | - | TRBV6-1
TGTGCTAGTGGTCGACCCTCACAGACGGGAGGAGCCAAAAACATTCAGTACTTC | CASGRPSQTGGAKNIQYF | TRBD2 | TRBJ2-4 | - | TRBV12-5
TGTGCCAGCAGCGCCGGGACAGGCTCCTCGGGGACCCAGTACTTC | CASSAGTGSSGTQYF | TRBD1 | TRBJ2-5 | - | TRBV5-5
TGTGCCACCAGCACCCTAATCCGGGACAATCAGTTCTTC | CATSTLIRDNQFF | - | TRBJ2-1 | - | TRBV15
TGTGCCATCAGTGGGGGGGTAGGGAGGAATGAAAAACTGTTTTTT | CAISGGVGRNEKLFF | - | TRBJ1-4 | - | TRBV10-3
TGTGCCAGTAGCGTCGGAGGGGGCAGAGGTGGCTACACCTTC | CASSVGGGRGGYTF | TRBD1 | TRBJ1-2 | - | TRBV19
TGTGCCAGCAGTTCGAGCGCAGGGGACCGGGACTATGGCTACACCTTC | CASSSSAGDRDYGYTF | - | TRBJ1-2 | - | TRBV27
TGCGCCAGCAGCCAAGCACAGGGGATAGGGCAGCCCCAGCATTTT | CASSQAQGIGQPQHF | TRBD1 | TRBJ1-5 | - | TRBV4-3
TGTGCCAGCAGGGAACCGGGACAGGGGACTGGAAACACCATATATTTT | CASREPGQGTGNTIYF | TRBD1 | TRBJ1-3 | - | TRBV7-2
TGTGCCAGCTCACCCGGACTAGCGGGAGGAGGAGAGACCCAGTACTTC | CASSPGLAGGGETQYF | TRBD2 | TRBJ2-5 | - | TRBV18
TGTGCCAGCAGCTTAGAGACTCGGACTGAAGCTTTCTTT | CASSLETRTEAFF | - | TRBJ1-1 | - | TRBV7-2
TGTGCCAGCAGCCAAGGTGACAGGGGAGGGGATCAGCCCCAGCATTTT | CASSQGDRGGDQPQHF | TRBD1 | TRBJ1-5 | - | TRBV4-2